The clone carrying this T cell receptor beta chain was observed at least ten times. This CDR3 is 15 amino acids long. V was cut by 0 bases and J by 3 bases, with 11 bases left in between. Germline CDR1 DFQATT, CDR2 SNEGSKA (reference sequence). This specimen belongs to a study of early T cells in non-severe SARS-CoV-2 infection. TCRdb recomputed calls from the 5' RACE reads with MiXCR, one row per CDR3 protein. Of 30,000 to 45,000 distinct CDR3 sequences in the sample, 4.5% to 7% were seen once. Specimen: whole blood, collected at baseline. This receptor was identified in an adult who was a healthcare worker with PCR-confirmed SARS-CoV-2 infection or an uninfected control (not recorded which). This rearrangement joins TRBV20-1 to TRBJ1-4, with D possibly TRBD1 on 5 matching bases. The CDR3 region is CSARDTQGANEKLFF. For the CDR3, the DNA is TGCAGTGCTAGAGATACCCAGGGAGCTAATGAAAAACTGTTTTTT.